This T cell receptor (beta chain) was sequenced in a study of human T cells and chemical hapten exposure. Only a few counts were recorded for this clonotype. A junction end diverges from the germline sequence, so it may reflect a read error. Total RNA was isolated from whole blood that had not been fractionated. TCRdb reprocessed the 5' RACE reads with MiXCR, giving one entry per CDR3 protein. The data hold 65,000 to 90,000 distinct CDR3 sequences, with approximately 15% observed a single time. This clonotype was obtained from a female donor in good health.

The CDR3 loop reads CSARDRGNSPLHF. The DNA for the CDR3 is TGCAGTGCTCGAGACAGGGGGAATTCACCCCTCCACTTT. V gene TRBV20-1 combines with J gene TRBJ1-6; 9 bases are a match to TRBD1. The CDR3 totals 13 residues. Germline CDR1 and CDR2: DFQATT and SNEGSKA (reference sequence).